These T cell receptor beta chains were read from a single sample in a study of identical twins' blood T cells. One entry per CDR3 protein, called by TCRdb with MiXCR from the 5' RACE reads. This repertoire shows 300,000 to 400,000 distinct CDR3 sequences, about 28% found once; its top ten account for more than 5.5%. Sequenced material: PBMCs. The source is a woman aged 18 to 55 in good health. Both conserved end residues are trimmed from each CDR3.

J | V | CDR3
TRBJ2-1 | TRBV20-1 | SARGPGFFNQF
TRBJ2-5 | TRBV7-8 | ASSLGDKETQY
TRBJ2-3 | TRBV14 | ASSHDTYGTQY
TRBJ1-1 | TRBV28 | ASIKVPNTEAF
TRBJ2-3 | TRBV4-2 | ASSQEGGLSTDTQY
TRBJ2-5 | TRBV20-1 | SARGTGRKETQY
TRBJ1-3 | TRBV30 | AWSVPAYGNTIY
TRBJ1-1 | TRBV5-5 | ASSPSAENTEAF
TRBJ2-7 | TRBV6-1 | ASRAGQSYEQY
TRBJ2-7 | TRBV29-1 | SVVWDRVYEQC
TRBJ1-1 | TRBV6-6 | ASSTRRDTEAF
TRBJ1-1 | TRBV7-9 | ASSLPVGGTEAF
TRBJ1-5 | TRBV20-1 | SASPRDAQPQH
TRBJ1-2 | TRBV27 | ASSRLQGEYGYT
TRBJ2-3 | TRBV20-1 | SATEFGDTQY
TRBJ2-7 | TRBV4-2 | ASSHPGSGGATLYEQY
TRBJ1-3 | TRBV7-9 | ATPGTAASGSTIY
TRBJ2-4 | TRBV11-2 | ASSAQRTQAKNIQY
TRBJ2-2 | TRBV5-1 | ASSLESTGELF
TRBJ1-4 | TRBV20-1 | SAPGTLNEKLF
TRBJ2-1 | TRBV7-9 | ASSGLAGSSYNEQF
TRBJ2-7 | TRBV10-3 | ATLAREEAYEQY
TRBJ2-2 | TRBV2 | ASSEGGLTGELF
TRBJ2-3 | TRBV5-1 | ASSSGKTSETDTQY
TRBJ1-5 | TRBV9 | ASSVNERVSPQH
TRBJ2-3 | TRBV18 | ASSPRSSGDTQY
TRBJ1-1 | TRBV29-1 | SAVWGVKAF
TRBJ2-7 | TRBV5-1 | ASSTGQKDEQY
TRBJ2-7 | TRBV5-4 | ASSLFRTHEQY
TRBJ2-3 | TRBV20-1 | SGGQGAYTDTQY
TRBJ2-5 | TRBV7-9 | ASSPQAGGRETQY
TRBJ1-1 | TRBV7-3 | ASSRRLNTEAF
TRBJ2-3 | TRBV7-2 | ASSEDSYTDTQY
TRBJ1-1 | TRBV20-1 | SATRDKFEAF
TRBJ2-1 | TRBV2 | ASSEGGAYEQF
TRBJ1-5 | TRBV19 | ASSWETINQPQH
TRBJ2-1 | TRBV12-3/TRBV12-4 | ASSSGEQF
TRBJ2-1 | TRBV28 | ASSSPTSAKSYNEQF
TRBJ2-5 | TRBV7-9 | ASSLRLAEEIQY